This T cell receptor (beta chain) was recovered during a study of T cells in Graves' hyperthyroidism and ophthalmopathy. This clonotype was counted at least ten times. TCR beta CDR3 region amplification was performed from RNA transcripts. HTBI primers were used for first-round RT-PCR of the TCR CDR3. Each CDR3 protein is one row after TCRdb ran MiXCR on the multiplex PCR reads. Of about 480,000 distinct CDR3 sequences listed, approximately 15% were seen once; the top ten hold 15% to 20%. The CDR3 consists of 14 residues. Germline loops: CDR1 SGHRS, CDR2 YFSETQ. Trimming removed 5 bases from V and 3 bases from J, with 12 bases in between.

This rearrangement joins TRBV5-1 to TRBJ2-1; D possibly corresponds to TRBD2 (6 bases). Material for sequencing was blood. This clonotype was sampled from a young woman with Graves' hyperthyroidism. CDR3 residues: CASRGAGLYNEQFF. The DNA for the CDR3 is TGCGCCAGCAGAGGGGCGGGGCTCTACAATGAGCAGTTCTTC. The full variable domain, with the rest looked up from reference TRBV5-1 and TRBJ2-1, is KAGVTQTPRYLIKTRGQQVTLSCSPISGHRSVSWYQQTPGQGLQFLFEYFSETQRNKGNFPGRFSGRQFSNSRSEMNVSTLELGDSALYLCASRGAGLYNEQFFGPGTRLTVL.